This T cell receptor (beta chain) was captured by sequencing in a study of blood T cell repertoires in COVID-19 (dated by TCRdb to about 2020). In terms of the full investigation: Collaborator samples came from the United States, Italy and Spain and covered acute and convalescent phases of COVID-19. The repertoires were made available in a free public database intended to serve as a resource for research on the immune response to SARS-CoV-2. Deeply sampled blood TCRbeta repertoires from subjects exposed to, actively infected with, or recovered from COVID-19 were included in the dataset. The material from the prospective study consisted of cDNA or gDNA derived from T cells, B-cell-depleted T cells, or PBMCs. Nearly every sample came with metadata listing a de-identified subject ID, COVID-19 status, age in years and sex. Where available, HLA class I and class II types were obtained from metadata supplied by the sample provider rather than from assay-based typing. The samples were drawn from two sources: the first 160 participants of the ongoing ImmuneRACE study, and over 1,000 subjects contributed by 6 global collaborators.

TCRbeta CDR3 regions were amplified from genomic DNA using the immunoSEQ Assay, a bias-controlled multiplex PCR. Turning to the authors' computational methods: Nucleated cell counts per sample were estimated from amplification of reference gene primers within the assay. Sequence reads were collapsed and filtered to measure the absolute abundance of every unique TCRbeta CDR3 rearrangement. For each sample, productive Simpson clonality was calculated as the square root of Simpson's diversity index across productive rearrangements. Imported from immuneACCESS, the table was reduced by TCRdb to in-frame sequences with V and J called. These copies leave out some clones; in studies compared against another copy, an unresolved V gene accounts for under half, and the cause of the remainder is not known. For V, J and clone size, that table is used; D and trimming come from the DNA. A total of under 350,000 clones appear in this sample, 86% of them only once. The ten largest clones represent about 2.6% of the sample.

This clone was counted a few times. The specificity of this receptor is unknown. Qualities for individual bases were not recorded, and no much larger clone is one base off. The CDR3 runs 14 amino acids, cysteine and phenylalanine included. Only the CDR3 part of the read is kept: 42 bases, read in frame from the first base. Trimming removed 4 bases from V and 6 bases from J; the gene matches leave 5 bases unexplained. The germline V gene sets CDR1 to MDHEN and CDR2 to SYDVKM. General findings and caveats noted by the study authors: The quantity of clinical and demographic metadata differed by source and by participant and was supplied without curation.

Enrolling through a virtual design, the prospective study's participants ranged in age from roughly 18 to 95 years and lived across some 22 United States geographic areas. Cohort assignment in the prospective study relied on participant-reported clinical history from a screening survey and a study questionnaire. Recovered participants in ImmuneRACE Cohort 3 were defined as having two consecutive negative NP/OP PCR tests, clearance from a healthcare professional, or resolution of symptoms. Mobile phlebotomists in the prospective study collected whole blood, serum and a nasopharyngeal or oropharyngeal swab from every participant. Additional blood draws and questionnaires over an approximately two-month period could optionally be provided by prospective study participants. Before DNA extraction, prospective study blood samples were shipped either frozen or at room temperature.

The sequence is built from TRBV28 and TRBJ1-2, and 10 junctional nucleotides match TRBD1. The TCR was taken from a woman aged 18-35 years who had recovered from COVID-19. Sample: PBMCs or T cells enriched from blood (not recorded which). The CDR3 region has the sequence CASSYLTGGNGYTF. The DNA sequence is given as TGTGCCAGCAGTTACTTGACAGGGGGCAATGGCTACACCTTC.